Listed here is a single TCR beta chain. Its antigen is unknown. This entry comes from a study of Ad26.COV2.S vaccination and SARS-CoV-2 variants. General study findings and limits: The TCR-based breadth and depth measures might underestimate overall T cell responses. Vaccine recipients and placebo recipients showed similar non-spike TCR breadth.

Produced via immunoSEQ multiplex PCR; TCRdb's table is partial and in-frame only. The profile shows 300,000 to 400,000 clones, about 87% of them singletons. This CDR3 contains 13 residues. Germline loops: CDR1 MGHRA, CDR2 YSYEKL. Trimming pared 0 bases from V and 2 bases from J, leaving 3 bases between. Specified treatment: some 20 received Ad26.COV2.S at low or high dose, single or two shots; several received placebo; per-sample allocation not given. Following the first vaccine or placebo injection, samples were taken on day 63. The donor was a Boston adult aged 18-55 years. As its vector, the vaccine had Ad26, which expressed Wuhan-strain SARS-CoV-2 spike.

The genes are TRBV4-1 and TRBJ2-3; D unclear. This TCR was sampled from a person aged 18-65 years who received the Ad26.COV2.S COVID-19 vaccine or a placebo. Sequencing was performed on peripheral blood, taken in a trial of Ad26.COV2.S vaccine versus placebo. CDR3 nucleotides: TGCGCCAGCAGCCAAGATCCCACAGATACGCAGTATTTT. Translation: CASSQDPTDTQYF.